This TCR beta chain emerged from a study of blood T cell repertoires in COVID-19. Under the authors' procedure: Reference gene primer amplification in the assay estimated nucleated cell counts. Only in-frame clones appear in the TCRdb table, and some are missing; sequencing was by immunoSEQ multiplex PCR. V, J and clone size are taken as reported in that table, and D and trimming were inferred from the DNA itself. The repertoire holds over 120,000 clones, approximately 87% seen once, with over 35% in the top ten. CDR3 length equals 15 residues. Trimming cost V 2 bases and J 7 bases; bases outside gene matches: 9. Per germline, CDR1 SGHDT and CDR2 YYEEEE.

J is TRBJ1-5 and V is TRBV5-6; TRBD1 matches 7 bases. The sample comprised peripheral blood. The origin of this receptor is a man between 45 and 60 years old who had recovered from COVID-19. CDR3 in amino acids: CASSFGGGAQQPQHF. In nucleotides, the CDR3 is TGTGCCAGCAGCTTTGGAGGGGGCGCGCAACAGCCCCAGCATTTT.